This TCR beta chain was recovered during a study of T-cell memory formation after mild COVID-19. This clonotype was seen a few times. Its matching antigen is unknown. General observations from the study: Among contracting clones, CD4+ were mainly CM/EM and CD8+ enriched in EMRA.

The CDR3 loop spans 15 amino acids. J lost 5 bases, V lost 6 bases, and 15 bases had no gene match. Germline values: CDR1 DFQATT, CDR2 SNEGSKA (reference sequence). 5'RACE, which relied on constant-segment primers, yielded TCR alpha and TCR beta cDNA libraries carrying sample barcodes and UMIs. TCRdb recomputed calls from the 5' RACE reads with MiXCR, one row per CDR3 protein. The sample gives about 560,000 distinct CDR3 sequences, about 18% of which show up once; 8.1% is in the top ten. V usage is TRBV20-1 and J usage is TRBJ2-5; 7 bases agree with TRBD2. Sequencing used PBMCs or a T cell subset sorted from them (not recorded which). This receptor was obtained from an adult woman who had mild COVID-19 (a few samples of this study predate the infection). Cell type and time point are not known. The chain's CDR3 is CSAHTSDLGRETQYF. CDR3 bases: TGCAGTGCCCACACTAGCGACCTGGGGCGGGAGACCCAGTACTTC.